Listed below are T cell receptor beta chains from one sample, sequenced in a study of CD8+ T cells in alopecia areata. Clones were read by immunoSEQ multiplex PCR, and TCRdb kept only the in-frame ones, dropping some. The data show around 190,000 clones, roughly three fifths seen once. Sequencing was performed on CD4+ T cells sorted from blood, taken at week 4, from a patient treated with tofacitinib. The receptors shown here come from a human donor with alopecia areata. CDR3s include the opening cysteine and the closing phenylalanine or tryptophan. A D gene is named only where the DNA matches it firmly. Part of the rows lack a size; the others show once, few, many or a class for expanded clones.

D gene	CDR3 length	clone size	V gene	J gene	CDR3 DNA	CDR3 protein
-	13	-	TRBV10-2	TRBJ1-5	TGCGCCAGCAGTGACAATAGCAATCAGCCCCAGCATTTT	CASSDNSNQPQHF
-	15	few	TRBV7-9	TRBJ1-4	TGTGCCAGCAGCCCAAAGGGAGGGCCGGATGAAAAACTGTTTTTT	CASSPKGGPDEKLFF
TRBD1	15	-	TRBV7-9	TRBJ2-7	TGTGCCAGCAGCTTAGGGACAGGGGTAATCGTCGAGCAGTACTTC	CASSLGTGVIVEQYF
-	15	few	TRBV7-6	TRBJ2-1	TGTGCCAGCAGCTTAGCAAGCGACAGGAGCAATGAGCAGTTCTTC	CASSLASDRSNEQFF
-	11	-	TRBV30	TRBJ1-1	TGTGCCTGGAGTGGGGACACTGAAGCTTTCTTT	CAWSGDTEAFF
-	13	-	TRBV27	TRBJ2-7	TGTGCCAGCCTCGAGAGCGGACTCTACGAGCAGTACTTC	CASLESGLYEQYF
-	11	-	TRBV6-6	TRBJ2-5	TGTGCCAGCACCTTCCAAGAGACCCAGTACTTC	CASTFQETQYF
TRBD1	14	-	TRBV30	TRBJ1-2	TGTGCCTGGAGTGTACGACAGGGGGCAGGCGGCTACACCTTC	CAWSVRQGAGGYTF
-	17	-	TRBV9	TRBJ2-4	TGTGCCAGCAGCGCTCGCCATGGGGCAGGGGCCAAAAACATTCAGTACTTC	CASSARHGAGAKNIQYF
TRBD1	16	-	TRBV14	TRBJ1-2	TGTGCCAGCAGCCATTCCGGGACAGGGTTCAACTATGGCTACACCTTC	CASSHSGTGFNYGYTF
-	11	-	TRBV30	TRBJ2-4	TGTGCCCGGCCCGGGTATTGCATTCAGTACTTC	CARPGYCIQYF
TRBD1	15	few	TRBV6-1	TRBJ2-3	TGTGCCAGCAGCGACAGGGTCGGGAGCACAGATACGCAGTATTTT	CASSDRVGSTDTQYF
-	10	-	TRBV2	TRBJ2-4	TGTGCCAGCCGAGGACAGCAGGCGTACTTC	CASRGQQAYF
-	17	-	TRBV15	TRBJ2-1	TGTGCCACCAGCAGAGATGTTGGCGGGTACTCCTACAATGAGCAGTTCTTC	CATSRDVGGYSYNEQFF
-	12	-	TRBV6-1	TRBJ1-5	TGTGCCAGCAGGGCCAGCAATCAGCCCCAGCATTTT	CASRASNQPQHF
-	12	-	TRBV30	TRBJ1-2	TGTGCCTGGAGACTCCAGATCTATGGCTACACCTTC	CAWRLQIYGYTF